Below are 6 T cell receptor beta chains sequenced from a single sample in a study of cytomegalovirus exposure and HLA in healthy donors. Vbeta (60) and Jbeta (13) primers were used in the PCR. Produced via immunoSEQ multiplex PCR; TCRdb's table is partial and in-frame only. The table records about 210,000 clones, around three quarters of them present only once. Sequenced input: PBMCs. Receptor source: a woman in her 30s in good health and CMV-seropositive.

This clone turned up a few times. The chain links TRBV10-2 to TRBJ2-1, with 8 positions matching TRBD2. Germline assignment: CDR1 WSHSY and CDR2 SAAADI. The V segment lost 8 bases and the J segment 9 bases; nucleotides outside the gene matches: 6. The CDR3 is made up of 12 amino acids. In DNA, the CDR3 is TGCGCCAGCGGCCGGGGGGGCGGTGAGCAGTTCTTC. Translating it yields CASGRGGGEQFF.

CDR3 DNA: TGTGCCAGCAGCGCCCACCCAAGCGGGGGAACCGGGGAGCTGTTTTTT. Protein product: CASSAHPSGGTGELFF. The V gene is TRBV9, the J gene TRBJ2-2; 8 nucleotides match TRBD2. The CDR3 has 16 amino acids. After removal of 3 bases from V and 5 bases from J, the junction contained 9 bases not matched to a gene. Germline CDR1 is SGDLS and CDR2 is YYNGEE.

The chain employs TRBV9 and TRBJ2-5; TRBD2 matches at 12 bases. With V trimmed by 1 base and J by 2 bases, 0 bases remained unmatched. Germline CDR1 is SGDLS and CDR2 is YYNGEE. The CDR3 length is 15 residues. CDR3 in amino acids: CASSVTSGGQETQYF. In DNA form, the CDR3 reads TGTGCCAGCAGCGTAACTAGCGGGGGGCAAGAGACCCAGTACTTC.

The chain combines TRBV10-3 with TRBJ1-1; TRBD1 aligns across 7 bases. This CDR3 region has 12 residues. The germline V gene encodes CDR1 ENHRY and CDR2 SYGVKD. V dropped 9 bases and J dropped 2; count of bases not matched to a gene: 3. CDR3 bases: TGTGCCATGGGACAGATAAACACTGAAGCTTTCTTT. This sequence encodes CAMGQINTEAFF.

The sample holds a few counts of this clone. The chain joins TRBV6-6 to TRBJ1-4; D possibly corresponds to TRBD1 (5 bases). This CDR3 contains 14 residues. Germline V lookup: CDR1 MNHNY, CDR2 SVGAGI (reference sequence). V was pared by 2 bases and J by 4 bases, with 8 bases between. DNA of the CDR3: TGTGCCAGCAGTTACAGGGGAGGTAATGAAAAACTGTTTTTT. Its protein is CASSYRGGNEKLFF.

The rearrangement joins TRBV5-6 to TRBJ1-2; D might be TRBD1 (5 bases). The CDR3 runs 13 residues. Germline values: CDR1 SGHDT, CDR2 YYEEEE. V lost 2 bases to trimming and J lost 2 bases, with 7 bases between them. The CDR3 region has the DNA TGTGCCAGCAGCTTACGGGGGAACTATGGCTACACCTTC. This codes for CASSLRGNYGYTF.